This TCR beta chain is from a study of T cell responses to AZD1222 COVID-19 vaccine. Study details: Both about-4-week and about-12-week second-dose recipients were combined. General study results and limits: Seropositive at baseline were only six or seven AZD1222 recipients. Variant regions that are unmutated are reportedly the target of nearly half of spike-specific TCRs.

Germline V gene sequence: CDR1 LNHDA, CDR2 SQIVND (reference sequence). The CDR3 runs 15 residues. V lost 7 bases and J 0 bases, leaving 13 bases between the germline ends. Using immunoSEQ multiplex PCR, the repertoire was profiled, and TCRdb retains in-frame clones only, with some absent. The table has 100,000 to 150,000 clones, over 75% seen once. As regards this clone: What it recognizes is unknown.

The source was peripheral blood, collected on day 0 of AZD1222 vaccination. The sequence was obtained from an adult in good health. The chain links TRBV19 to TRBJ2-1; D is possibly TRBD1 (6 bases). CDR3 sequence: CASTPDRSSYNEQFF. The CDR3 region has the DNA TGTGCCAGTACCCCCGACAGGAGCTCCTACAATGAGCAGTTCTTC.